This T cell receptor beta chain derives from a study of CD8+CD57+ T cells in acquired aplastic anemia. Study-level information: The mean DNA yield obtained from sorted CD4+ and CD8+ cells came to 3 to 4 ug. General study results and limits: Patients did not significantly differ from controls in CD8+ Simpson's diversity.

The CDR3 consists of 13 residues. Trimming took 6 bases from V and 2 from J, leaving 11 bases between them. CDR1 and CDR2 from the germline V gene are MNHNS and SASEGT. Patients sequenced had flow cytometry evidence of CD8+CD57+ cell expansion. Severe acquired aplastic anemia was the diagnosis recorded for all patients. In regard to this clonotype: The antigen remains undetermined.

Genomic DNA acted as the template from which TCR beta VDJ combination and CDR3 sequence profiling were carried out. In TCRdb, the reads were re-called with MiXCR into one record per CDR3 protein. This table holds 150,000 to 200,000 distinct CDR3 sequences, around 50% found once. Sequencing was carried out using sorted CD4+, CD8+, or CD8+CD57+ T cells (not recorded which) from PBMCs. This TCR derives from a human donor with aplastic anemia. The chain uses TRBV6-1 and TRBJ2-7; D unclear. The CDR3 region is CASRLTEAYEQYF. CDR3 bases: TGTGCCAGCAGATTGACGGAAGCCTACGAGCAGTACTTC.